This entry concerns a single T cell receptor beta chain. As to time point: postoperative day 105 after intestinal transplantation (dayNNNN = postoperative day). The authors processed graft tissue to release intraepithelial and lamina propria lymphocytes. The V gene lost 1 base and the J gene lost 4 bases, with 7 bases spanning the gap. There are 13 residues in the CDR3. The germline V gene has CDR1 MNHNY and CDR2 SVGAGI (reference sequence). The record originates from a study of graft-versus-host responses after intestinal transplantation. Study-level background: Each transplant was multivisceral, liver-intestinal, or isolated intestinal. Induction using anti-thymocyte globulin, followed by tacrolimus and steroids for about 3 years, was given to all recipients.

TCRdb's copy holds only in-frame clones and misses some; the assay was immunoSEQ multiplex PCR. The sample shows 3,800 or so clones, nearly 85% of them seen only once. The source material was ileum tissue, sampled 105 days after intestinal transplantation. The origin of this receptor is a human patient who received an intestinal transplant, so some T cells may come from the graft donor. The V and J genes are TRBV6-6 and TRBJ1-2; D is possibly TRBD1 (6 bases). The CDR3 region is CASSYLTGYGYTF. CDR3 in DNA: TGTGCCAGCAGTTACTTGACAGGCTATGGCTACACCTTC.